This T cell receptor beta chain was obtained from a study of blood T cell repertoires in COVID-19. Study-level background: COVID-19 samples collected from the United States, Italy and Spain covered acute and convalescent phases. PBMCs, B-cell-depleted T cells, or T cells were the source of the cDNA or gDNA that made up the material.

This clone was seen a handful of times. Authors' analysis steps: Amplification with reference gene primers provided the estimates of nucleated cell counts. Sequencing was performed with immunoSEQ multiplex PCR; in TCRdb, only in-frame clones are kept and a portion is missing. The V and J calls and clone size were taken over from that table, and D and trimming were inferred from the DNA. The table records around 160,000 clones, more than 80% of them present only once. With 6 bases removed from V and 3 bases from J, the gap between germline ends came to 14 bases. CDR1 is LNHDA, CDR2 SQIVND, per germline (reference sequence). The CDR3 consists of 15 residues.

Sequencing was performed on peripheral blood. This chain uses TRBV19 with TRBJ1-4; a possible D gene is TRBD1 (5 bases). This clonotype was sampled from a man aged 55 to 70 with acute or convalescent COVID-19. The CDR3: CASRRGPAANEKLFF. CDR3 DNA: TGTGCCAGTAGGCGGGGCCCGGCGGCTAATGAAAAACTGTTTTTT.